The 32 T cell receptor beta chains listed next were all sequenced from one sample in a study of CD4 T cells in relation to SARS-CoV-2 and coronaviruses. CD4+ T cells from unexposed donors were obtained before the COVID-19 pandemic (2011-2018). CD4+ T cells were isolated from the cells after around 9 days of culture. Clones were sequenced by immunoSEQ multiplex PCR, and TCRdb holds only the in-frame ones, with some missing. The table has 25,000 to 35,000 clones, 72% seen once. Antigen specificity for these receptors is unknown. Sequencing used CD4+ T cells from PBMCs, cultured in vitro. The receptors come from a human donor in good health.

The V and J genes are TRBV7-9 and TRBJ1-2; D unclear. V lost 0 bases to trimming and J lost 4 bases, with 9 bases between them. The CDR3 length is 14 residues. The germline CDR1 and CDR2 sequences are SEHNR and FQNEAQ (reference sequence). The chain's CDR3 is CASSLATPVYGYTF. DNA of the CDR3: TGTGCCAGCAGCTTAGCGACGCCAGTCTATGGCTACACCTTC. The entire variable domain, with the rest obtained from reference TRBV7-9 and TRBJ1-2, is as follows: DTGVSQNPRHKITKRGQNVTFRCDPISEHNRLYWYRQTLGQGPEFLTYFQNEAQLEKSRLLSDRFSAERPKGSFSTLEIQRTEQGDSAMYLCASSLATPVYGYTFGSGTRLTVV.

The rearrangement uses TRBV4-1 and TRBJ2-1, with 8 bases that match TRBD2. The CDR3 is 17 residues long. The germline V gene encodes CDR1 MGHRA and CDR2 YSYEKL. V shed 4 bases, J shed 10 bases, and the junction held 18 bases outside the gene matches. This chain's CDR3 is CASSPPPPGTRNYEQFF. The CDR3 DNA is TGCGCCAGCAGCCCGCCACCCCCCGGGACTAGGAACTACGAGCAGTTCTTC.

This chain links TRBV9 with TRBJ2-2, with D perhaps TRBD1 or TRBD2 (5 bases each). Germline CDR1 reads SGDLS; CDR2 reads YYNGEE. The CDR3 is 15 residues long. The V and J ends lost 4 bases and 4 bases respectively, with 14 bases between them. CDR3 amino acids: CASSLQPGATGELFF. The CDR3 bases are TGTGCCAGCAGCCTCCAGCCCGGGGCCACCGGGGAGCTGTTTTTT.

CDR3 in DNA: TGTGCCAGCAGTTACGGCGCGGAATACAATGAGCAGTTCTTC. As protein: CASSYGAEYNEQFF. The gene calls are TRBV6-2 or TRBV6-3 and TRBJ2-1; D unclear. The CDR3 spans 14 residues. Germline loops: CDR1 MNHEY, CDR2 SVGEGT. Trimming stripped 2 bases from V and 4 bases from J, with 9 bases between.

This clone was seen only a few times. The rearrangement uses TRBV7-2 and TRBJ1-2, with D perhaps TRBD1 (6 bases). There are 13 residues in the CDR3. Germline loops: CDR1 SGHTA, CDR2 FQGNSA. V lost 4 bases to trimming and J lost 4 bases, with 10 bases between them. CDR3 sequence (DNA): TGTGCCAGCAGCTCCGGGACACCCTATGGCTACACCTTC. This translates into CASSSGTPYGYTF.

The chain has TRBV27 and TRBJ1-1; TRBD1 agrees at 7 bases. Germline-derived CDR1 and CDR2 are MNHEY and SMNVEV (reference sequence). V dropped 5 bases and J dropped 1; count of bases not matched to a gene: 1. CDR3 size: 13 residues. The DNA for the CDR3 is TGTGCCAGCAGTCGACAGGGGAACACTGAAGCTTTCTTT. As protein: CASSRQGNTEAFF.

CDR3 in DNA: TGTGCCAGCAGCGTAAACGACGGGAGATACACAGATACGCAGTATTTT. Protein sequence: CASSVNDGRYTDTQYF. This chain uses TRBV9 with TRBJ2-3; tentatively, D is TRBD2 (6 bases). Germline V CDR1 and CDR2: SGDLS, YYNGEE. The CDR3 has 16 amino acids. V was pared by 1 base and J by 2 bases, with 14 bases between.

The genes are TRBV6-1 and TRBJ2-5, with 8 bases matching TRBD2. The CDR3 is 16 residues long. Germline V gene data show CDR1 as MNHNS and CDR2 as SASEGT. Unmatched junction bases numbered 14, after V lost 4 bases and J lost 7 bases. The CDR3 loop is CASSGTAIAGWVTQYF. The DNA for the CDR3 is TGTGCCAGCAGTGGGACGGCCATAGCGGGATGGGTGACCCAGTACTTC.

Here the CDR3 reads CASSLGGDTEAFF. The CDR3 nucleotides are TGTGCCAGCAGCTTAGGTGGGGACACTGAAGCTTTCTTT. The rearrangement uses TRBV7-3 and TRBJ1-1, with D hard to call. Germline V gene data show CDR1 as SGHTA and CDR2 as FQGTGA. V lost 2 bases and J 3 bases, leaving 7 bases between the germline ends. The CDR3 totals 13 residues.

The V call is TRBV6-6, the J call TRBJ1-2, with 7 bases matching TRBD1. Germline-derived CDR1 and CDR2 are MNHNY and SVGAGI (reference sequence). The junction had 4 bases not matched to a gene; V was cut back by 6 bases and J by 0 bases. This CDR3 has 14 amino acids. In nucleotides, the CDR3 is TGTGCCAGCAGCCGACAGGGACCTAACTATGGCTACACCTTC. Its translation: CASSRQGPNYGYTF.

The rearrangement joins TRBV24-1 to TRBJ2-7, with 15 bases fitting TRBD2. V trimming: 8 bases; J trimming: 5 bases; junction bases outside the gene matches: 12. The germline V gene has CDR1 KGHDR and CDR2 SFDVKD. The CDR3 totals 17 residues. In DNA, the CDR3 is TGTGCCACCACGGGAAGAAGGACTAGCGGGAGGGAGAACGAGCAGTACTTC. It is translated as CATTGRRTSGRENEQYF.

As DNA, the CDR3 is TGTGCCAGCAGTTTCCGACAGGGTGAAGCTTTCTTT. Protein sequence: CASSFRQGEAFF. The chain carries TRBV12-3 or TRBV12-4 and TRBJ1-1; 7 bases are shared with TRBD1. V shed 3 bases and J 7 bases; nucleotides not matched to a gene: 2. This CDR3 is 12 amino acids long.

The chain uses TRBV7-9 and TRBJ1-3, with unresolved D. The germline V gene encodes CDR1 SEHNR and CDR2 FQNEAQ (reference sequence). This CDR3 is built from 15 residues. V was trimmed by 5 bases and J by 0 bases, leaving 11 bases between them. CDR3 residues: CASSETTVSGNTIYF. The CDR3 DNA reads as TGTGCCAGCAGCGAGACAACCGTCTCTGGAAACACCATATATTTT.

The rearrangement joins TRBV7-3 to TRBJ2-5; 7 bases fit TRBD1. Germline CDR1 and CDR2: SGHTA and FQGTGA. The CDR3 sequence is 17 residues long. V dropped 1 base and J dropped 4; count of bases not matched to a gene: 12. CDR3 amino acids: CASSLRGGGKIGETQYF. The CDR3 DNA reads as TGTGCCAGCAGCTTAAGAGGGGGCGGAAAGATAGGAGAGACCCAGTACTTC.

This chain uses TRBV12-3 or TRBV12-4 with TRBJ1-6, with D possibly TRBD1 on 5 matching bases. V shed 2 bases and J shed 10 bases, with 9 bases lying between them. The CDR3 totals 13 residues. The CDR3 region is CASSLQGGSPLHF. CDR3 bases: TGTGCCAGCAGTTTACAGGGTGGGTCACCCCTCCACTTT.

This clone was found once. The chain is built from TRBV7-2 and TRBJ2-5; 8 nucleotides agree with TRBD1. After removal of 5 bases from V and 5 bases from J, the junction contained 10 bases not matched to a gene. Germline V gene data show CDR1 as SGHTA and CDR2 as FQGNSA. This CDR3 comprises 15 residues. The DNA for the CDR3 is TGTGCCAGCAGCCCGCAGACAGGGGTTGGGGAGACCCAGTACTTC. This translates into CASSPQTGVGETQYF. The complete variable domain, with remaining parts taken from reference TRBV7-2 and TRBJ2-5, reads GAGVSQSPSNKVTEKGKDVELRCDPISGHTALYWYRQSLGQGLEFLIYFQGNSAPDKSGLPSDRFSAERTGGSVSTLTIQRTQQEDSAVYLCASSPQTGVGETQYFGPGTRLLVL.

V and J are TRBV21-1 and TRBJ2-7; TRBD2 is the table's D call and was not checked against the DNA. TRBV21-1 is assigned pseudogene status. The CDR3 is 15 residues long. CDR3 nucleotides: TGTGCCAGCAGCTTCCCGGGGGGGAGGGTGGGTGAGCAGTACTTC. Its translation: CASSFPGGRVGEQYF.

The chain has TRBV2 and TRBJ1-4; 11 bases match TRBD1. The germline CDR1 and CDR2 sequences are SNHLY and FYNNEI. This CDR3 has 15 residues. Trimming at V came to 6 bases and at J to 1 base, leaving 1 base not matched to a gene. The CDR3, as DNA: TGTGCCAGCAGGGGACAGGGGGAAACTAATGAAAAACTGTTTTTT. It encodes CASRGQGETNEKLFF.

The chain employs TRBV3-1 (or the pseudogene TRBV3-2) and TRBJ1-2, with D possibly TRBD1 on 6 matching bases. Germline V gene lookup returns CDR1 LGHDT and CDR2 YNNKEL (reference sequence). The V end lost 4 bases, the J end lost 4 bases, and 19 bases lay between the germline ends. CDR3 length: 16 amino acids. The CDR3 nucleotides read TGTGCCAGCAGCCGACCTACCGACCGGGACATCTATGGCTACACCTTC. It specifies CASSRPTDRDIYGYTF.

The chain uses TRBV29-1 and TRBJ1-1, with 9 positions matching TRBD1. With 8 bases clipped from V and 4 bases from J, the junction kept 2 bases outside the gene matches. In germline, CDR1 is SQVTM, CDR2 ANQGSEA. The CDR3 is 11 residues long. In DNA, the CDR3 is TGCAGCTCGACAGGGGGCACTGAAGCTTTCTTT. As protein: CSSTGGTEAFF.

The CDR3 reads CASSLQGNTGELFF. In nucleotides, the CDR3 is TGTGCCAGCAGCTTACAGGGAAACACCGGGGAGCTGTTTTTT. V is TRBV7-2 and J is TRBJ2-2, with D possibly being TRBD1 (5 bases). V lost 2 bases, J lost 2 bases, and 6 bases lay in between. CDR1 and CDR2 (germline): SGHTA, FQGNSA. The length of the CDR3 is 14 residues.

V is TRBV9 and J is TRBJ1-1; 8 nucleotides agree with TRBD1. CDR3 length: 15 amino acids. The germline V gene encodes CDR1 SGDLS and CDR2 YYNGEE. V dropped 4 bases and J dropped 4; count of bases not matched to a gene: 9. The CDR3 DNA follows: TGTGCCAGCAGCCCAAGGACAGGGTTCATCACTGAAGCTTTCTTT. As protein: CASSPRTGFITEAFF.

CDR3 DNA: TGCGCCAGCAGCCAAGCCGGATCTTTCTATGGCTACACCTTC. As protein: CASSQAGSFYGYTF. This chain links TRBV4-3 with TRBJ1-2; D uncertain. Trimming removed 1 base at V and 4 bases at J, with 10 bases between. This CDR3 has 14 amino acids. From germline, CDR1 is LGHNA and CDR2 YSLEER.

The chain joins TRBV7-8 to TRBJ2-1, with TRBD2 matching over 7 bases. There are 17 residues in the CDR3. The V gene's germline CDR1 is SGHVS and CDR2 FQNEAQ. J gave up 0 bases and V 5 bases, and 10 bases lay outside the gene matches. CDR3 sequence: CASSPPGGITSYNEQFF. The CDR3 coding sequence is TGTGCCAGCAGCCCCCCCGGGGGGATTACCTCCTACAATGAGCAGTTCTTC. Full variable domain (rest looked up from reference TRBV7-8 and TRBJ2-1): GAGVSQSPRYKVAKRGQDVALRCDPISGHVSLFWYQQALGQGPEFLTYFQNEAQLDKSGLPSDRFFAERPEGSVSTLKIQRTQQEDSAVYLCASSPPGGITSYNEQFFGPGTRLTVL.

The chain is built from TRBV11-3 and TRBJ2-7; 8 nucleotides line up with TRBD1. J gave up 0 bases and V 1 base, and 2 bases lay outside the gene matches. The germline gives CDR1 SGHNT, CDR2 YENEEA. The CDR3 length is 15 residues. CDR3 region: CASSLGTGYSYEQYF. The CDR3 DNA sequence: TGTGCCAGCAGCTTAGGGACAGGGTACTCCTACGAGCAGTACTTC.

The genes are TRBV6-5 and TRBJ2-5; 8 nucleotides agree with TRBD1. Trimming removed 0 bases from V and 5 bases from J; junction bases left unmatched: 8. CDR1 MNHEY and CDR2 SVGAGI come from the germline V gene. This CDR3 has 16 residues. The CDR3 DNA is TGTGCCAGCAGTTACTCGCAGGGGGCTGGAGGGGAGACCCAGTACTTC. Residues: CASSYSQGAGGETQYF.

This clone was seen a handful of times. CDR3 in amino acids: CASSLYEGGTEAFF. The CDR3 DNA reads as TGTGCCAGCAGCTTATACGAGGGAGGGACTGAAGCTTTCTTT. This chain joins TRBV7-2 and TRBJ1-1; no clear D. Germline lookup yields CDR1 SGHTA and CDR2 FQGNSA. The V gene lost 2 bases and the J gene lost 5 bases, with 12 bases spanning the gap. There are 14 residues in the CDR3.

The V and J genes are TRBV25-1 and TRBJ2-1; no firm D call. V was cut by 2 bases and J by 8 bases, with 13 bases left in between. Germline loops: CDR1 MGHDK, CDR2 SYGVNS. CDR3 size: 14 residues. The CDR3 nucleotides are TGTGCCAGCAGTGAAAGGACGAGTTCCTATGAGCAGTTCTTC. It specifies CASSERTSSYEQFF.

The chain combines TRBV7-2 with TRBJ2-6; D is possibly TRBD2 (6 bases). This CDR3 is built from 19 residues. From germline, CDR1 is SGHTA and CDR2 FQGNSA. Trimming removed 1 base at V and 0 bases at J, with 16 bases between. CDR3 sequence (DNA): TGTGCCAGCAGCTTAGGGGGCGGGGCGGTCTACTCTGGGGCCAACGTCCTGACTTTC. Its translation: CASSLGGGAVYSGANVLTF.

The chain carries TRBV7-2 and TRBJ1-3; D not resolved. The CDR3 has 18 residues. From germline, CDR1 is SGHTA and CDR2 FQGNSA. V was cut by 5 bases and J by 1 base, with 21 bases left in between. The CDR3 coding sequence is TGTGCCAGCAGCCCAACATCTGGACTTTTGTCTTCTGGAAACACCATATATTTT. Its translation is CASSPTSGLLSSGNTIYF.

V usage is TRBV7-2 and J usage is TRBJ2-7; a weak D match, TRBD2 (5 bases). Germline V gives CDR1 SGHTA, CDR2 FQGNSA. This CDR3 comprises 15 residues. V lost 1 base and J 2 bases, leaving 12 bases between the germline ends. CDR3 sequence (DNA): TGTGCCAGCAGCTTAGGAAGGACTGGTCCCTACGAGCAGTACTTC. Protein sequence: CASSLGRTGPYEQYF.

V usage is TRBV7-9 and J usage is TRBJ2-3, with 8 bases fitting TRBD2. This CDR3 is built from 17 residues. The germline V gene encodes CDR1 SEHNR and CDR2 FQNEAQ (reference sequence). V trimming: 2 bases; J trimming: 2 bases; junction bases outside the gene matches: 9. The CDR3 nucleotides read TGTGCCAGCAGCTTAAGGGGGAAACTAGCGGCCACAGATACGCAGTATTTT. This sequence encodes CASSLRGKLAATDTQYF.